The 9 T cell receptor beta chains reported below all come from one sample, sequenced in a study of blood T cell repertoires in COVID-19. Libraries were prepared by immunoSEQ multiplex PCR; TCRdb keeps only in-frame clonotypes and omits some of them. The sample records 95,000 to 150,000 clones, 80% to 90% being singletons. Sequenced: peripheral blood. These receptors were taken from a woman in her 70s with acute or convalescent COVID-19.

The table lists this clone with a count of one. This chain's CDR3 is CASSEGAGSENYGYTF. In DNA form, the CDR3 reads TGTGCCAGCAGTGAAGGCGCGGGAAGTGAAAACTATGGCTACACCTTC. The V gene is TRBV2, the J gene TRBJ1-2; D ambiguous. The germline V gene encodes CDR1 SNHLY and CDR2 FYNNEI. Trimming cost V 1 base and J 2 bases, with 14 bases left between them. The CDR3 runs 16 residues.

CDR3 in amino acids: CASRGQGTQPQHF. As DNA, the CDR3 is TGTGCCAGCAGGGGACAGGGGACTCAGCCCCAGCATTTT. The chain employs TRBV2 and TRBJ1-5, with 10 bases fitting TRBD1. V lost 6 bases to trimming and J lost 6 bases; unmatched junction nucleotides: 2. The CDR3 length is 13 residues. Germline V gene data show CDR1 as SNHLY and CDR2 as FYNNEI.

The chain links TRBV28 to TRBJ1-2, with a weak D call TRBD1 (6 bases). The CDR3 length is 15 residues. CDR1 is MDHEN, CDR2 SYDVKM, per germline. V was pared by 1 base and J by 4 bases, with 13 bases between. The CDR3 DNA sequence: TGTGCCAGCAGTTTATCCCTCGGGACACCCTATGGCTACACCTTC. The encoded protein is CASSLSLGTPYGYTF.

The chain has TRBV7-3 and TRBJ2-1, with 7 nucleotides matching TRBD1. This CDR3 is 19 amino acids long. Germline-derived CDR1 and CDR2 are SGHTA and FQGTGA. Losses at the gene ends were 4 bases for V and 0 bases for J; bases not matched to a gene: 15. CDR3 in amino acids: CASSSRRPRDSSSYNEQFF. The CDR3 DNA reads TGTGCCAGCAGCTCCAGAAGGCCCCGGGACAGCAGCTCCTACAATGAGCAGTTCTTC.

This chain links TRBV5-8 with TRBJ1-5; D is ambiguous. Trimming took off 1 base at V and 4 bases at J, with 9 bases between the two ends. CDR1 and CDR2 (germline): SGHTS, YDEGEE. This CDR3 is 14 amino acids long. The CDR3 coding sequence is TGTGCCAGCAGCTTGTGGGCAGCTAATCAGCCCCAGCATTTT. This sequence encodes CASSLWAANQPQHF.

The chain couples TRBV5-5 to TRBJ2-5; 8 nucleotides agree with TRBD1. This CDR3 has 15 residues. From germline, CDR1 is SGHKS and CDR2 YYEKEE (reference sequence). V lost 4 bases and J lost 10; bases outside the gene matches: 15. In nucleotides, the CDR3 is TGTGCCAGCAGCCTCCGCTCCAGGGGGCCTGTGAGCCAGTACTTC. This encodes CASSLRSRGPVSQYF. The complete variable domain, with remaining parts taken from reference TRBV5-5 and TRBJ2-5, reads DAGVTQSPTHLIKTRGQQVTLRCSPISGHKSVSWYQQVLGQGPQFIFQYYEKEERGRGNFPDRFSARQFPNYSSELNVNALLLGDSALYLCASSLRSRGPVSQYFGPGTRLLVL.

V and J are TRBV29-1 and TRBJ1-1; 9 bases match TRBD1. Germline CDR1 is SQVTM and CDR2 is ANQGSEA. The V gene end was trimmed by 6 bases and the J gene end by 4 bases; junction bases not matched to a gene: 9. The CDR3 is 14 amino acids. This CDR3 is CSVGSTGGGTEAFF. The CDR3 DNA reads TGCAGCGTGGGCTCCACAGGGGGCGGCACTGAAGCTTTCTTT.

This chain links TRBV30 with TRBJ2-3; possibly TRBD2 for D (5 bases). The germline CDR1 and CDR2 sequences are GTSNPN and SVGIG (reference sequence). The CDR3 spans 14 residues. Trimming cost V 4 bases and J 0 bases, with 11 bases left between them. The CDR3 DNA reads TGTGCCTGGACCCCGAGGGCTAGCACAGATACGCAGTATTTT. This codes for CAWTPRASTDTQYF.

The rearrangement links TRBV9 to TRBJ2-1, with TRBD1 as a possible D gene (6 bases). CDR1 SGDLS and CDR2 YYNGEE come from the germline V gene. V was shortened by 0 bases and J by 0 bases, with 13 bases between the two germline ends. CDR3 length: 17 amino acids. The CDR3 reads CASSVAPTGSSYNEQFF. CDR3 coding DNA: TGTGCCAGCAGCGTAGCCCCAACAGGGAGCTCCTACAATGAGCAGTTCTTC.